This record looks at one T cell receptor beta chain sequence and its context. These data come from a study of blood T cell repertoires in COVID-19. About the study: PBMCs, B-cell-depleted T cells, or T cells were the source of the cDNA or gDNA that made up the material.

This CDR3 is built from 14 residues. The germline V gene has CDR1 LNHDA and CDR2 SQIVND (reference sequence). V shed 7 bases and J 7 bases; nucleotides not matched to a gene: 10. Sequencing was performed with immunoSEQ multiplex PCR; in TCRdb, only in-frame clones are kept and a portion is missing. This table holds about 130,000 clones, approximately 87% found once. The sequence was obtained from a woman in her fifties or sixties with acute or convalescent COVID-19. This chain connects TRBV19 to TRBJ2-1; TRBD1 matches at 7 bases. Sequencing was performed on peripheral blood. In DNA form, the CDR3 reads TGTGCCAGTAAGGACAGGTGGGGGCCGAATGAGCAGTTCTTC. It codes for CASKDRWGPNEQFF. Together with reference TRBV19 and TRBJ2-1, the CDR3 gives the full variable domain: DGGITQSPKYLFRKEGQNVTLSCEQNLNHDAMYWYRQDPGQGLRLIYYSQIVNDFQKGDIAEGYSVSREKKESFPLTVTSAQKNPTAFYLCASKDRWGPNEQFFGPGTRLTVL.